The 7 T cell receptor beta chains listed next were all sequenced from one sample in a study of control samples from healthy donors and cancer patients (dated by TCRdb to about 2020). Library preparation used the immunoSEQ multiplex PCR assay. TCRdb took this table from immuneACCESS and kept in-frame rearrangements with V and J called. Such tables lack part of the clones; where checked against another copy, unresolved V genes explain under half of the gap, and the rest is unexplained. In this sample the table shows about 61,000 clones, around 89% of which occur a single time. Of the sample, over 5% falls within the top ten clones. The source material was PBMCs. The receptors here all came from a man aged 55 to 69 with colorectal cancer.

J is TRBJ2-2 and V is TRBV7-3; D perhaps matches TRBD2 (5 bases). Germline values: CDR1 SGHTA, CDR2 FQGTGA. Trimming took 2 bases from V and 6 from J, leaving 7 bases between them. The CDR3 length is 13 residues. CDR3 sequence (DNA): TGTGCCAGCAGCTTAGTGGACTCCGGGGAGCTGTTTTTT. This translates into CASSLVDSGELFF.

J is TRBJ1-6 and V is TRBV7-9; no firm D call. The CDR3 is 15 residues long. The V gene lost 5 bases and the J gene lost 7 bases, with 15 bases spanning the gap. CDR1 and CDR2 (germline): SEHNR, FQNEAQ (reference sequence). The CDR3 spells CASSQNVDPNSPLHF. The CDR3 bases are TGTGCCAGCAGCCAAAACGTGGACCCCAATTCACCCCTCCACTTT.

This clone was picked up one time. This rearrangement joins TRBV4-1 to TRBJ1-1, with D possibly matching TRBD1 (5 bases). Trimming took 4 bases from V and 1 from J, leaving 19 bases between them. Germline V gives CDR1 MGHRA, CDR2 YSYEKL. CDR3 length: 17 residues. The CDR3, as DNA: TGCGCCAGCAGCCGGGGCGGAATAGTTCTAAGGAACACTGAAGCTTTCTTT. Protein product: CASSRGGIVLRNTEAFF.

The gene calls are TRBV4-1 and TRBJ1-4; 10 bases are shared with TRBD1. The V and J ends lost 1 base and 8 bases, in that order; junction bases with no gene match: 13. The CDR3 contains 18 residues. Germline V gene lookup returns CDR1 MGHRA and CDR2 YSYEKL. CDR3: CASSQAPGQGLGGEKLFF. The CDR3 DNA reads TGCGCCAGCAGCCAAGCTCCGGGACAGGGGCTTGGGGGGGAAAAACTGTTTTTT.

The chain joins TRBV11-2 to TRBJ2-3; 9 positions match TRBD1. The CDR3 is made up of 15 amino acids. Losses at the gene ends were 5 bases for V and 4 bases for J; bases not matched to a gene: 7. Germline CDR1 and CDR2: SGHAT and FQNNGV. This chain's CDR3 is CASSHRGQGADTQYF. In DNA form, the CDR3 reads TGTGCCAGCAGCCACAGGGGGCAAGGCGCAGATACGCAGTATTTT.

The chain employs TRBV7-9 and TRBJ1-3; D gene ambiguous. V was cut by 11 bases and J by 0 bases, with 14 bases left in between. This CDR3 is built from 14 residues. The germline CDR1 and CDR2 sequences are SEHNR and FQNEAQ (reference sequence). CDR3 amino acids: CALARESSGNTIYF. The CDR3 DNA is TGTGCCCTAGCACGTGAGAGCTCTGGAAACACCATATATTTT.

The J gene is TRBJ2-7, the V gene TRBV5-5; 7 bases fit TRBD1. CDR1 SGHKS and CDR2 YYEKEE come from the germline V gene (reference sequence). There are 15 residues in the CDR3. V lost 0 bases to trimming and J lost 6 bases; unmatched junction nucleotides: 9. CDR3 in DNA: TGTGCCAGCAGCTTGGGGAACAGGGGAAGCGGCGAGCAGTACTTC. It codes for CASSLGNRGSGEQYF.